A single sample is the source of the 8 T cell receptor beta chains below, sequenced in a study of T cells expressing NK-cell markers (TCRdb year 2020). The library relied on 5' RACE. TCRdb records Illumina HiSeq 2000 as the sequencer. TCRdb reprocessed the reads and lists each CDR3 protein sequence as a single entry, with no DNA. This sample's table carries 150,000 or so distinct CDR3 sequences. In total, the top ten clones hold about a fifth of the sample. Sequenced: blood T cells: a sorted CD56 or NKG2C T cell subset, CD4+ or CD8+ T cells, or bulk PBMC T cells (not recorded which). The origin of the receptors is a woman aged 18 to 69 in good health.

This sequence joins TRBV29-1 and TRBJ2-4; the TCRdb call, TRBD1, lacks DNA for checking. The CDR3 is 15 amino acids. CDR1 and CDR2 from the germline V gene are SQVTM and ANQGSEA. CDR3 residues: CSAAPSLAPGNIQYF.

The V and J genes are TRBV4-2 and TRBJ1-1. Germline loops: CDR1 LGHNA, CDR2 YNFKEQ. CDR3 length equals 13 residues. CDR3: CASSQVLDTEAFF.

This CDR3 reads CASSPQGWETQYF. The chain recombines TRBV18 with TRBJ2-5. The germline CDR1 and CDR2 sequences are KGHSH and LQKENI. This CDR3 has 13 amino acids. The variable domain in full, with the rest retrieved from reference TRBV18 and TRBJ2-5, is NAGVMQNPRHLVRRRGQEARLRCSPMKGHSHVYWYRQLPEEGLKFMVYLQKENIIDESGMPKERFSAEFPKEGPSILRIQQVVRGDSAAYFCASSPQGWETQYFGPGTRLLVL.

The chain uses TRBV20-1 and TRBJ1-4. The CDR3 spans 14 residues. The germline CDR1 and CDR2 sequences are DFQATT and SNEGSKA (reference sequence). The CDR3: CSATQGGPHEKLFF.

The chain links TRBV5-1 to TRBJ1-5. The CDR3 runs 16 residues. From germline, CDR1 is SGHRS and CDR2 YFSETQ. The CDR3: CASSERRGRSNQPQHF.

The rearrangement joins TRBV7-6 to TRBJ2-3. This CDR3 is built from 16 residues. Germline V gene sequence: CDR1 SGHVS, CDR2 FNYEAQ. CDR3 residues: CASSSRVAVGTDTQYF.

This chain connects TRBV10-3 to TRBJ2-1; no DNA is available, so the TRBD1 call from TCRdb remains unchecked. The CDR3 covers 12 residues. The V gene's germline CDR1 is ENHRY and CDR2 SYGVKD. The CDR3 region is CAISYRDNEQFF.

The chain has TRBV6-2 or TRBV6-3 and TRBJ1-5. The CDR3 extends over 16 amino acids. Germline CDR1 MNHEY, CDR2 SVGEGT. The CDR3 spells CASSYSRGYSNQPQHF.